This T cell receptor (beta chain) was documented in a study of blood T cell repertoires in COVID-19. Study summary: Acute-phase and convalescent COVID-19 samples originated in the United States, Italy and Spain.

V lost 6 bases and J lost 1, with 13 bases in between. The CDR3 loop spans 14 amino acids. Germline-derived CDR1 and CDR2 are SGHKS and YYEKEE (reference sequence). Seattle patients were enrolled while actively infected and followed longitudinally. Profiling relied on immunoSEQ multiplex PCR, and the TCRdb table lists in-frame clones only, not all of them. The table shows 350,000 to 450,000 clones, with 86% occurring only once. Source material: peripheral blood. This TCR was recovered from a woman in her sixties with COVID-19, enrolled during active disease. The V gene is TRBV5-5, the J gene TRBJ1-1; D is ambiguous. In DNA form, the CDR3 reads TGTGCCAGCACTGACATCGGATCGAACACTGAAGCTTTCTTT. Its protein is CASTDIGSNTEAFF.